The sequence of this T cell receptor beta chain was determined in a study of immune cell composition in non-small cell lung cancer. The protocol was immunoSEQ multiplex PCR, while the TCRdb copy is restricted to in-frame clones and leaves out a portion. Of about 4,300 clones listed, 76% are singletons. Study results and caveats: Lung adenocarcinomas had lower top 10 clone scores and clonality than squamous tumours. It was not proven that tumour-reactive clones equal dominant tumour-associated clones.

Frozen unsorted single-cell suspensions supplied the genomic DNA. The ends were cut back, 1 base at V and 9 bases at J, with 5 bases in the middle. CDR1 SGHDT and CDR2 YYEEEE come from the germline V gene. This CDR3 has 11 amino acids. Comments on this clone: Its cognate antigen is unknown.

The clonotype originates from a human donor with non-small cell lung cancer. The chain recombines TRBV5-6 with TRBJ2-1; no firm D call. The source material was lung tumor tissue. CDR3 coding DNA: TGTGCCAGCAGCTTGCAGGTTGAGCAGTTCTTC. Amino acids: CASSLQVEQFF.